The T cell receptor beta chain under discussion was sequenced for a study of molecular identifiers for immune sequencing clone quantification. Study background: Replicate experiments divided RNA from about 19,000 or 110,000 naive CD8 cells into five parts and sequenced four.

This clonotype was seen a handful of times. Its specificity is not known. Both previously described methods and listed TCR primers were employed to make bulk TCR libraries. Each CDR3 protein gets one entry after TCRdb re-called the PCR reads with MiXCR. The table records about 630,000 distinct CDR3 sequences, 25% of them present only once. General observations from the study: Sizes of highly expanded clones could be underestimated through identical TCRs sharing a barcode. Clones with over 20 RNA copies captured over 99% of effector molecules but under 1% of naive ones.

This CDR3 has 14 amino acids. Trimming removed 0 bases from V and 7 bases from J, with 13 bases in between. The germline gives CDR1 MNHEY, CDR2 SVGAGI. The sample taken for sequencing was naive CD8+ T cells from blood, with Jurkat cell RNA spiked in. As to subset: FACS-sorted CD8+CD4-CCR7+CD45RA+ naive T cells. The TCR sequence derives from a human donor in good health. Some libraries in this study had Jurkat cell RNA spiked in. The chain employs TRBV6-5 and TRBJ2-7; D is uncertain. This chain's CDR3 is CASSYSPAPGEQYF. Written as DNA, the CDR3 is TGTGCCAGCAGTTACTCCCCTGCCCCCGGAGAGCAGTACTTC.